One and the same sample provided the 26 T cell receptor beta chains below, sequenced in a study of Siglec-9 on CD8 T cells in melanoma (dated by TCRdb to between 2018 and 2021). The method behind the library was the immunoSEQ multiplex PCR assay. TCRdb retrieved this table from immuneACCESS and kept in-frame rearrangements only. Not all clones are present; in checked studies, unresolved V genes account for under half, and no reason is known for the remainder. This sample comprises about 36,000 clones, around 81% of them detected only once. Under 2% of the sample goes to the ten largest clones. Sequencing was carried out using Siglec-9- CD8+ T cells sorted from blood. The sample's cell subset or site label, in plain terms: CD8 T cells lacking Siglec-9. All receptors come from a human donor in good health.

The sample holds one count of this clone. This rearrangement joins TRBV5-1 to TRBJ2-4; possible D gene TRBD2, 5 bases. The germline CDR1 and CDR2 sequences are SGHRS and YFSETQ. V dropped 4 bases and J dropped 0 bases, with 11 bases sitting between them. The CDR3 spans 15 residues. Here the CDR3 reads CASSSGGLAKNIQYF. DNA of the CDR3: TGCGCCAGCAGCAGTGGAGGACTAGCCAAAAACATTCAGTACTTC.

V is TRBV9 and J is TRBJ1-3; D is uncertain. The CDR3 extends over 17 amino acids. Germline assignment: CDR1 SGDLS and CDR2 YYNGEE. V was cut by 0 bases and J by 0 bases, with 13 bases left in between. The CDR3 here is CASSVEDLRLSGNTIYF. The CDR3 DNA sequence: TGTGCCAGCAGCGTAGAGGACCTCCGCCTCTCTGGAAACACCATATATTTT.

The CDR3 DNA is TGCGCCAGCAGCCTGATGCTAGGACGGCAATCCTACGAGCAGTACTTC. This encodes CASSLMLGRQSYEQYF. V usage is TRBV4-1 and J usage is TRBJ2-7; D unresolved. Looked up from germline, CDR1 is MGHRA and CDR2 is YSYEKL. CDR3 size: 16 residues. Trimming took 4 bases from V and 1 from J, leaving 17 bases between them.

V gene TRBV11-2 combines with J gene TRBJ2-1; 10 bases fit TRBD1. The CDR3 has 12 residues. V lost 8 bases, J lost 10 bases, and 5 bases stayed unmatched. The germline gives CDR1 SGHAT, CDR2 FQNNGV. The CDR3 here is CASRQGAWEQFF. The CDR3 DNA sequence: TGTGCCAGCCGACAGGGGGCTTGGGAGCAGTTCTTC.

Worth noting for this clone: The sample contains more than one DNA sequence encoding this CDR3. The V and J genes are TRBV5-1 and TRBJ1-1, with D maybe TRBD1 (5 bases). The CDR3 covers 14 residues. V was clipped by 0 bases and J by 1 base, with 7 bases between them. CDR1 is SGHRS, CDR2 YFSETQ, per germline. This CDR3 is CASSLETGNTEAFF. In DNA, the CDR3 is TGCGCCAGCAGCTTGGAAACAGGGAACACTGAAGCTTTCTTT.

The genes are TRBV30 and TRBJ2-7; 8 positions match TRBD1. The V gene end was trimmed by 4 bases and the J gene end by 0 bases; junction bases not matched to a gene: 8. This CDR3 comprises 15 residues. Germline-derived CDR1 and CDR2 are GTSNPN and SVGIG (reference sequence). The CDR3 DNA reads as TGTGCCTGGATGCCGGGACAGGCGATCTCCTACGAGCAGTACTTC. Amino acids: CAWMPGQAISYEQYF.

The table lists this clone with a count of one. The gene calls are TRBV7-9 and TRBJ2-7; 8 bases are a match to TRBD1. The V gene's germline CDR1 is SEHNR and CDR2 FQNEAQ (reference sequence). The CDR3 runs to 14 residues. J lost 5 bases, V lost 5 bases, and 8 bases had no gene match. This CDR3 is CASSQGQGLHEQYF. The CDR3 region has the DNA TGTGCCAGCAGCCAAGGACAGGGCCTCCACGAGCAGTACTTC.

V usage is TRBV30 and J usage is TRBJ1-4; D remains ambiguous. CDR1 and CDR2 from the germline V gene are GTSNPN and SVGIG (reference sequence). V lost 1 base to trimming and J lost 4 bases, with 10 bases between them. The CDR3 runs 14 residues. This chain's CDR3 is CAWSEGGYNEKLFF. The CDR3 DNA is TGTGCCTGGAGTGAGGGCGGATATAATGAAAAACTGTTTTTT.

This clone was seen a handful of times. The V call is TRBV19, the J call TRBJ1-1; no reliable D call. Germline V gene data show CDR1 as LNHDA and CDR2 as SQIVND (reference sequence). This CDR3 is built from 13 residues. The V end was cut by 5 bases, the J end by 3 bases, with 10 bases between. CDR3 nucleotides: TGTGCCAGTAGTTGGACCGGGGACACTGAAGCTTTCTTT. Protein sequence: CASSWTGDTEAFF.

The J gene is TRBJ2-2, the V gene TRBV30; D gene unclear. From germline, CDR1 is GTSNPN and CDR2 SVGIG (reference sequence). This CDR3 comprises 13 residues. The ends were cut back, 0 bases at V and 5 bases at J, with 7 bases in the middle. As DNA, the CDR3 is TGTGCCTGGAGTGTAGGTGGAACCGGGGAGCTGTTTTTT. It yields the protein CAWSVGGTGELFF.

V gene TRBV5-1 combines with J gene TRBJ1-1, with TRBD1 identical over 7 bases. The CDR3 sequence is 16 residues long. Per germline, CDR1 SGHRS and CDR2 YFSETQ. The V segment lost 3 bases and the J segment 5 bases; nucleotides outside the gene matches: 13. As DNA, the CDR3 is TGCGCCAGCAGCTGGGAACAGGGGATTGGGGAAACTGAAGCTTTCTTT. Its protein product is CASSWEQGIGETEAFF.

The chain recombines TRBV5-1 with TRBJ2-2, with D uncertain. The CDR3 spans 15 residues. Trimming shortened V by 7 bases and J by 3 bases, and 16 bases separated the two germline ends. Per germline, CDR1 SGHRS and CDR2 YFSETQ. The CDR3 region has the DNA TGCGCCAGCTCGGCGTTGGGCCCGGACACCGGGGAGCTGTTTTTT. Residues: CASSALGPDTGELFF.

This clone came up a few times. The V and J genes are TRBV7-9 and TRBJ1-1, with D unresolved. Trimming stripped 1 base from V and 4 bases from J, with 4 bases between. CDR1 SEHNR and CDR2 FQNEAQ come from the germline V gene (reference sequence). The CDR3 runs 12 residues. The CDR3 DNA reads as TGTGCCAGCAGCTTAGAGAGCACTGAAGCTTTCTTT. Amino acids: CASSLESTEAFF.

The chain employs TRBV19 and TRBJ2-7; D is undetermined. Germline CDR1 reads LNHDA; CDR2 reads SQIVND (reference sequence). The CDR3 runs 13 residues. Trimming removed 5 bases at V and 0 bases at J, with 8 bases between. The CDR3 DNA follows: TGTGCCAGTAGTGCAGGCCTCTCCTACGAGCAGTACTTC. This gives the protein CASSAGLSYEQYF.

Comment on this clone: This same CDR3 is encoded by further DNA sequences in the sample. This chain links TRBV5-1 with TRBJ1-4, with D unclear. V was shortened by 0 bases and J by 6 bases, with 12 bases between the two germline ends. The CDR3 has 15 amino acids. Germline V gene data show CDR1 as SGHRS and CDR2 as YFSETQ. The CDR3 here is CASSLEPGYDEKLFF. For the CDR3, the DNA is TGCGCCAGCAGCTTGGAGCCCGGCTATGATGAAAAACTGTTTTTT.

The chain links TRBV7-2 to TRBJ2-5; 7 positions agree with TRBD2. Trimming took 6 bases from V and 1 from J; bases not matched to a gene: 5. The CDR3 covers 14 residues. CDR1 and CDR2 (germline): SGHTA, FQGNSA. CDR3 protein: CASRITGGQETQYF. CDR3 nucleotides: TGTGCCAGCAGAATCACGGGGGGCCAAGAGACCCAGTACTTC.

The chain recombines TRBV9 with TRBJ1-3; D is ambiguous. The CDR3 totals 16 residues. Trimming took 4 bases from V and 1 from J, leaving 15 bases between them. Per germline, CDR1 SGDLS and CDR2 YYNGEE. CDR3 residues: CASSPLWKGSGNTIYF. DNA of the CDR3: TGTGCCAGCAGCCCCCTGTGGAAAGGATCTGGAAACACCATATATTTT.

The V and J genes are TRBV27 and TRBJ1-4, with 7 bases fitting TRBD1. From germline, CDR1 is MNHEY and CDR2 SMNVEV (reference sequence). V trimming: 4 bases; J trimming: 8 bases; junction bases outside the gene matches: 10. This CDR3 has 15 amino acids. The CDR3 protein is CASSSPDRVGEKLFF. The CDR3 nucleotides read TGTGCCAGCAGTTCACCCGACAGGGTCGGCGAAAAACTGTTTTTT.

The V and J genes are TRBV5-1 and TRBJ2-5, with 7 nucleotides matching TRBD1. V shed 4 bases, J shed 0 bases, and the junction held 3 bases outside the gene matches. CDR3 length equals 14 residues. In germline, CDR1 is SGHRS, CDR2 YFSETQ. The CDR3 loop is CASSQDRYQETQYF. CDR3 nucleotide sequence: TGCGCCAGCAGCCAGGACAGGTACCAAGAGACCCAGTACTTC.

The chain carries TRBV7-8 and TRBJ1-5, with D unclear. Germline assignment: CDR1 SGHVS and CDR2 FQNEAQ. The CDR3 loop spans 13 amino acids. V lost 3 bases to trimming and J lost 10 bases, with 13 bases between them. CDR3 amino acids: CASSLGDYRPQHF. CDR3 DNA: TGTGCCAGCAGCTTGGGCGACTATCGACCCCAGCATTTT. Full variable domain (rest looked up from reference TRBV7-8 and TRBJ1-5): GAGVSQSPRYKVAKRGQDVALRCDPISGHVSLFWYQQALGQGPEFLTYFQNEAQLDKSGLPSDRFFAERPEGSVSTLKIQRTQQEDSAVYLCASSLGDYRPQHFGDGTRLSIL.

V and J are TRBV7-9 and TRBJ1-1; a weak D match, TRBD1 (6 bases). CDR1 and CDR2 (germline): SEHNR, FQNEAQ (reference sequence). This CDR3 has 16 amino acids. V was cut by 1 base and J by 1 base, with 13 bases left in between. CDR3 sequence (DNA): TGTGCCAGCAGCTTAGTGGGGGGCGCAGGGAACACTGAAGCTTTCTTT. Translated: CASSLVGGAGNTEAFF.

The chain carries TRBV28 and TRBJ1-4; D gene ambiguous. Germline V lookup: CDR1 MDHEN, CDR2 SYDVKM. This CDR3 contains 17 residues. V was shortened by 6 bases and J by 0 bases, with 17 bases between the two germline ends. CDR3 sequence reads: CASSLQSGISTNEKLFF. CDR3 nucleotides: TGTGCCAGCAGCCTACAATCCGGGATTTCAACTAATGAAAAACTGTTTTTT.

The rearrangement links TRBV28 to TRBJ1-1; possible D gene TRBD1, 6 bases. CDR3 length equals 16 residues. CDR1 is MDHEN and CDR2 is SYDVKM in the germline V gene. Trimming removed 6 bases at V and 3 bases at J, with 20 bases between. This CDR3 reads CASSSFGQLRDTEAFF. Here the CDR3 DNA reads TGTGCCAGCAGCTCCTTCGGACAGCTGCGGGACACTGAAGCTTTCTTT.

The V and J genes are TRBV6-4 and TRBJ1-2; 9 bases fit TRBD1. This CDR3 has 16 residues. Trimming at V came to 1 base and at J to 2 bases, leaving 5 bases not matched to a gene. CDR1 is MRHNA, CDR2 SNTAGT, per germline. The CDR3 spells CASSDLYRGRNYGYTF. CDR3 sequence (DNA): TGTGCCAGCAGTGACTTATACAGGGGGCGCAACTATGGCTACACCTTC.

The chain uses TRBV9 and TRBJ2-1; either TRBD1 or TRBD2 may fit D (5 bases each). There are 14 residues in the CDR3. CDR1 is SGDLS, CDR2 YYNGEE, per germline. V was pared by 2 bases and J by 10 bases, with 16 bases between. CDR3 amino acids: CASSVGTAGQEQFF. The CDR3 DNA reads TGTGCCAGCAGCGTGGGGACCGCCGGACAAGAGCAGTTCTTC.

This clone was observed a few times. The genes are TRBV13 and TRBJ2-7; no clear D. CDR1 PRHDT and CDR2 FYEKMQ come from the germline V gene (reference sequence). The CDR3 runs 14 residues. V was trimmed by 1 base and J by 0 bases, leaving 7 bases between them. CDR3 sequence reads: CASSLAGSSYEQYF. CDR3 in DNA: TGTGCCAGCAGCTTAGCTGGCAGCTCCTACGAGCAGTACTTC.